This TCR beta chain emerged from a study of blood T cell repertoires in COVID-19. Study details: COVID-19 samples from acute and convalescent phases originated in the United States, Italy and Spain.

V dropped 1 base and J dropped 2 bases, with 18 bases sitting between them. This CDR3 comprises 17 residues. Germline V CDR1 and CDR2: LNHDA, SQIVND (reference sequence). Original handling: The authors estimated nucleated cell counts from reference gene primer amplification. The table came from immunoSEQ multiplex PCR; TCRdb's copy has only in-frame clones and leaves some out. V and J calls and clone size are as listed in that table; D and trimming were resolved from the DNA. The sample consists of approximately 130,000 clones, around 81% of them appearing once. The receptor comes from a woman in her sixties with active or convalescent COVID-19. J is TRBJ2-7 and V is TRBV19, with D perhaps matching TRBD2 (6 bases). The sequenced sample consisted of peripheral blood. CDR3 nucleotides: TGTGCCAGTAGTATAGCGTACGTCCGGGACTTAGCCTACGAGCAGTACTTC. Translating it yields CASSIAYVRDLAYEQYF.